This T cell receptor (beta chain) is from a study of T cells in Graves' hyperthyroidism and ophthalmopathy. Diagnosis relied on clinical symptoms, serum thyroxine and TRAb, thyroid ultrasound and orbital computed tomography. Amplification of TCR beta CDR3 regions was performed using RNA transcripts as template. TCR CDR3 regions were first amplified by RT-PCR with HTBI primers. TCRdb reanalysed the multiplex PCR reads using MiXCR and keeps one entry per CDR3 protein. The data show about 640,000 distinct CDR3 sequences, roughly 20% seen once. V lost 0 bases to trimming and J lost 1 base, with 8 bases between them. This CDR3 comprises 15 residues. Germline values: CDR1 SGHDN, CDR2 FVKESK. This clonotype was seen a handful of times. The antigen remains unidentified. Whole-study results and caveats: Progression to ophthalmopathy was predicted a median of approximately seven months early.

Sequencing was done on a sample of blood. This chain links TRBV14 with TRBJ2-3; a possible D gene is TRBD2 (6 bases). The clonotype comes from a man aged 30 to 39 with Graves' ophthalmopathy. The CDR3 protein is CASSQDSSGTDTQYF. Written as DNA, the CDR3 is TGTGCCAGCAGCCAAGATTCTAGCGGCACAGATACGCAGTATTTT.